Following are 27 T cell receptor beta chains from one sample sequenced in a study of shared clonotypes between healthy human individuals. Measured with immunoSEQ multiplex PCR; TCRdb has only the in-frame clones, and not every one. The top ten clones hold roughly 0.13% of a sample with a few million clones, roughly 92% of them seen once. The sequencing input was naive CD4+ T cells sorted from blood. Subset reported: CD45RA+ positively selected. Receptors were obtained from a young man in good health.

Remarks on this clone: Germline and junction disagree at one end, which may indicate a read error. The rearrangement uses TRBV11-2 and TRBJ2-7, with D possibly being TRBD2 (6 bases). The CDR3 is made up of 14 amino acids. Germline V CDR1 and CDR2: SGHAT, FQNNGV. The CDR3 reads CASSREQSSYQQYF. The CDR3 DNA is TGTGCCAGCAGCCGGGAGCAGAGCTCCTACCAGCAGTACTTC.

Notes on this clone: Other DNA sequences in the sample encode the same CDR3. The chain joins TRBV28 to TRBJ1-2, with 8 bases matching TRBD1. CDR1 MDHEN and CDR2 SYDVKM come from the germline V gene. The J segment lost 5 bases and the V segment lost 4 bases, leaving 3 bases of the junction unmatched. There are 13 residues in the CDR3. The CDR3 nucleotides are TGTGCCAGCAGTTCGGACAGGGTTTATGGCTACACCTTC. Its protein product is CASSSDRVYGYTF.

The rearrangement links TRBV7-2 to TRBJ2-2; 12 nucleotides align to TRBD2. CDR1 is SGHTA, CDR2 FQGNSA, per germline. This CDR3 spans 18 amino acids. The J segment lost 9 bases and the V segment lost 1 base, leaving 12 bases of the junction unmatched. The CDR3 nucleotides are TGTGCCAGCAGCTTAGGGGGGACTAGCGGGTTCTTGAGTTGGGAGCTGTTTTTT. Translated, it gives CASSLGGTSGFLSWELFF.

This chain connects TRBV9 to TRBJ2-7; the D call may be TRBD1 or TRBD2 (5 bases each). V lost 0 bases, J lost 2 bases, and 12 bases lay in between. The germline gives CDR1 SGDLS, CDR2 YYNGEE. The CDR3 is made up of 15 amino acids. The CDR3: CASSVEWGRTYEQYF. The CDR3 DNA is TGTGCCAGCAGCGTAGAGTGGGGACGGACCTACGAGCAGTACTTC.

The chain uses TRBV10-2 and TRBJ2-2, with no clear D. The germline gives CDR1 WSHSY, CDR2 SAAADI. This CDR3 spans 11 amino acids. Trimming left V 6 bases short and J 3 bases short, with 2 bases between. CDR3 sequence reads: CASRDTGELFF. The CDR3, as DNA: TGCGCCAGCAGGGACACCGGGGAGCTGTTTTTT.

The table lists this clone with a few counts. J is TRBJ1-5 and V is TRBV28; weak D call: TRBD1 (6 bases). Between the trimmed V and J ends, which lost 3 bases and 3 bases, there was a span of 12 bases. The CDR3 contains 15 residues. Germline V gene lookup returns CDR1 MDHEN and CDR2 SYDVKM. The CDR3 reads CASSFRGLANQPQHF. In DNA, the CDR3 is TGTGCCAGCAGTTTCCGGGGGCTGGCCAATCAGCCCCAGCATTTT.

This chain links TRBV6-5 with TRBJ1-2, with D possibly being TRBD1 (5 bases). V gave up 7 bases and J gave up 6 bases, with 15 bases separating them. The CDR3 runs to 13 residues. In germline, CDR1 is MNHEY, CDR2 SVGAGI. The DNA for the CDR3 is TGTGCCAGCACTTCCGGGGGTAGAAATGGCTACACCTTC. It encodes CASTSGGRNGYTF.

This clone was observed a single time. J is TRBJ2-4 and V is TRBV5-4; tentatively, D is TRBD1 (6 bases). The CDR3 totals 12 residues. Trimming took 4 bases from V and 16 from J, leaving 18 bases between them. Germline CDR1 and CDR2: SGHNT and YYREEE (reference sequence). CDR3: CASSMDSHTFYF. The CDR3 coding sequence is TGTGCCAGCAGCATGGACAGCCACACCTTCTACTTC. Combining the CDR3 with reference TRBV5-4 and TRBJ2-4 gives the whole variable domain ETGVTQSPTHLIKTRGQQVTLRCSSQSGHNTVSWYQQALGQGPQFIFQYYREEENGRGNFPPRFSGLQFPNYSSELNVNALELDDSALYLCASSMDSHTFYFGAGTRLSVL.

The chain is built from TRBV10-3 and TRBJ2-5; possibly TRBD1 or TRBD2 for D (5 bases each). Germline-derived CDR1 and CDR2 are ENHRY and SYGVKD. The length of the CDR3 is 14 residues. Trimming left V 8 bases short and J 4 bases short, with 17 bases between. CDR3 nucleotide sequence: TGTGCCATCCGGGGCGGAGAAGGGCGAGAGACCCAGTACTTC. It specifies CAIRGGEGRETQYF.

This clone appeared a single time. The genes are TRBV30 and TRBJ1-2; D gene uncertain. Trimming cost V 1 base and J 0 bases, with 6 bases left between them. The germline V gene encodes CDR1 GTSNPN and CDR2 SVGIG (reference sequence). The CDR3 is 13 amino acids. CDR3 DNA: TGTGCCTGGAGTGAGGTTCCTAACTATGGCTACACCTTC. Translating gives CAWSEVPNYGYTF.

The gene calls are TRBV19 and TRBJ1-4; TRBD1 is a possible D gene (5 bases). Germline V gene data show CDR1 as LNHDA and CDR2 as SQIVND (reference sequence). This CDR3 region has 17 residues. The ends were cut back, 7 bases at V and 3 bases at J, with 21 bases in the middle. This chain's CDR3 is CASKSLEGALSNEKLFF. In nucleotides, the CDR3 is TGTGCCAGTAAATCTTTGGAAGGGGCCCTGTCTAATGAAAAACTGTTTTTT.

A note on this clone: This CDR3 is also generated by other DNA sequences in the sample. The chain combines TRBV5-6 with TRBJ2-5; D remains ambiguous. This CDR3 has 12 amino acids. In germline, CDR1 is SGHDT, CDR2 YYEEEE. V gave up 0 bases and J gave up 5 bases, with 5 bases separating them. As DNA, the CDR3 is TGTGCCAGCAGCTTGGGAGAGGAGACCCAGTACTTC. This translates into CASSLGEETQYF.

This clone was picked up a small number of times. V and J are TRBV5-4 and TRBJ2-7; D gene ambiguous. The CDR3 is 13 amino acids. Germline V lookup: CDR1 SGHNT, CDR2 YYREEE (reference sequence). V lost 0 bases to trimming and J lost 5 bases, with 9 bases between them. Here the CDR3 DNA reads TGTGCCAGCAGCTTGGCCGGTCTCAACGAGCAGTACTTC. Residues: CASSLAGLNEQYF.

V usage is TRBV6-5 and J usage is TRBJ1-6; 7 nucleotides agree with TRBD1. With V trimmed by 4 bases and J by 13 bases, 13 bases remained unmatched. Germline V gene sequence: CDR1 MNHEY, CDR2 SVGAGI. CDR3 length: 15 residues. CDR3 protein: CASSSGQRFGMPLHF. The CDR3 nucleotides are TGTGCCAGCAGTTCGGGACAGAGGTTTGGGATGCCCCTCCACTTT.

The DNA for the CDR3 is TGTGCCAGCAGCCATGGGACTAGCGGATACGAGCAGTACTTC. Amino acids: CASSHGTSGYEQYF. The V gene is TRBV5-4, the J gene TRBJ2-7; 11 bases fit TRBD2. V trimming: 4 bases; J trimming: 4 bases; junction bases outside the gene matches: 4. The CDR3 spans 14 residues. Germline CDR1 SGHNT, CDR2 YYREEE (reference sequence).

This clone was observed a single time. The chain combines TRBV27 with TRBJ1-2, with 8 bases fitting TRBD1. Per the germline V gene, CDR1 is MNHEY and CDR2 is SMNVEV (reference sequence). V was clipped by 1 base and J by 4 bases; unmatched bases: 2. The CDR3 covers 14 residues. The CDR3, as DNA: TGTGCCAGCAGTTTATACAGGGGGTCCTATGGCTACACCTTC. It is translated as CASSLYRGSYGYTF.

The chain employs TRBV25-1 and TRBJ2-2, with D perhaps matching TRBD2 (6 bases). V lost 6 bases and J lost 1, with 9 bases in between. Per germline, CDR1 MGHDK and CDR2 SYGVNS. This CDR3 has 14 residues. The CDR3 coding sequence is TGTGCCAGCAGCGGGGGTCTGAACACCGGGGAGCTGTTTTTT. Translating it yields CASSGGLNTGELFF. Looking up the rest from reference TRBV25-1 and TRBJ2-2 gives the full variable domain: EADIYQTPRYLVIGTGKKITLECSQTMGHDKMYWYQQDPGMELHLIHYSYGVNSTEKGDLSSESTVSRIRTEHFPLTLESARPSHTSQYLCASSGGLNTGELFFGEGSRLTVL.

This clone appeared a single time. The chain couples TRBV6-5 to TRBJ2-3; 9 nucleotides align to TRBD2. The V gene's germline CDR1 is MNHEY and CDR2 SVGAGI. Trimming at V came to 5 bases and at J to 9 bases, leaving 3 bases not matched to a gene. The CDR3 sequence is 12 residues long. The CDR3, as DNA: TGTGCCAGCAGTCCTCTAGCGGGGACGCAGTATTTT. It codes for CASSPLAGTQYF.

V gene TRBV14 combines with J gene TRBJ2-7; D perhaps matches TRBD1 (5 bases). Germline V gives CDR1 SGHDN, CDR2 FVKESK. The CDR3 covers 13 residues. The V end was cut by 2 bases, the J end by 6 bases, with 11 bases between. The DNA of the CDR3 is TGTGCCAGCAGCCAACCAGGGCCGGGCGAGCAGTACTTC. Protein: CASSQPGPGEQYF.

As regards this clone: In the same sample, other DNA sequences code for this CDR3. J is TRBJ1-5 and V is TRBV7-9; D might be TRBD1 (5 bases). The V and J ends lost 3 bases and 1 base respectively, with 7 bases between them. The CDR3 is made up of 14 amino acids. The germline CDR1 and CDR2 sequences are SEHNR and FQNEAQ (reference sequence). The CDR3 DNA sequence: TGTGCCAGCAGCTTGGGGCCGAGCAATCAGCCCCAGCATTTT. Translation: CASSLGPSNQPQHF.

The V call is TRBV27, the J call TRBJ2-3; 8 nucleotides match TRBD2. This CDR3 spans 14 amino acids. V gave up 2 bases and J gave up 7 bases; unmatched junction bases: 5. Per the germline V gene, CDR1 is MNHEY and CDR2 is SMNVEV (reference sequence). As DNA, the CDR3 is TGTGCCAGCAGTTTACGGACTAGCAGGAATACGCAGTATTTT. It is translated as CASSLRTSRNTQYF.

The chain employs TRBV5-6 and TRBJ1-2; 7 nucleotides line up with TRBD1. V lost 4 bases to trimming and J lost 0 bases; unmatched junction nucleotides: 9. Germline V gives CDR1 SGHDT, CDR2 YYEEEE. The CDR3 runs 16 residues. The CDR3 loop is CASSPNSGTANYGYTF. CDR3 nucleotide sequence: TGTGCCAGCAGCCCGAATTCCGGGACAGCTAACTATGGCTACACCTTC.

This chain uses TRBV4-1 with TRBJ2-1, with D perhaps TRBD1 (5 bases). Deletions cut 2 bases from V and 7 bases from J, with 12 bases between. The CDR3 is made up of 14 amino acids. The V gene's germline CDR1 is MGHRA and CDR2 YSYEKL. The CDR3 nucleotides read TGCGCCAGCAGCCAAATTGGGGCCAGAAATGAGCAGTTCTTC. Amino acids: CASSQIGARNEQFF.

The chain recombines TRBV20-1 with TRBJ2-7, with TRBD2 as a possible D gene (6 bases). Trimming shortened V by 4 bases and J by 3 bases, and 7 bases separated the two germline ends. Germline lookup yields CDR1 DFQATT and CDR2 SNEGSKA (reference sequence). The CDR3 covers 11 residues. CDR3 region: CSATRGYEQYF. The CDR3 bases are TGCAGTGCTACGCGGGGCTACGAGCAGTACTTC.

This clone was detected once. The V call is TRBV18, the J call TRBJ1-5; tentatively, D is TRBD1 (6 bases). Trimming shortened V by 5 bases and J by 5 bases, and 16 bases separated the two germline ends. The CDR3 sequence is 15 residues long. Germline-derived CDR1 and CDR2 are KGHSH and LQKENI. CDR3 nucleotide sequence: TGTGCCAGCTCATCGGGGACATCGGATCATCAGCCCCAGCATTTT. The encoded protein is CASSSGTSDHQPQHF.

A remark on this clone: Other nucleotide sequences from this sample produce the same CDR3. The rearrangement links TRBV7-9 to TRBJ2-3; D not resolved. The germline V and J ends were trimmed by 5 bases and 2 bases, with 8 bases remaining between them. CDR3 length: 13 residues. The germline CDR1 and CDR2 sequences are SEHNR and FQNEAQ (reference sequence). CDR3 in DNA: TGTGCCAGCAGCCCCGGAAACACAGATACGCAGTATTTT. It specifies CASSPGNTDTQYF.

This clone has a single count. V and J are TRBV12-5 and TRBJ2-2; tentative D call: TRBD1 (6 bases). This CDR3 is 17 amino acids long. From germline, CDR1 is LGHNT and CDR2 FRNRAP. V was shortened by 1 base and J by 1 base, with 13 bases between the two germline ends. The CDR3 protein is CASGLASGTQNTGELFF. The CDR3 nucleotides are TGTGCTAGTGGTTTGGCTTCCGGGACACAGAACACCGGGGAGCTGTTTTTT.